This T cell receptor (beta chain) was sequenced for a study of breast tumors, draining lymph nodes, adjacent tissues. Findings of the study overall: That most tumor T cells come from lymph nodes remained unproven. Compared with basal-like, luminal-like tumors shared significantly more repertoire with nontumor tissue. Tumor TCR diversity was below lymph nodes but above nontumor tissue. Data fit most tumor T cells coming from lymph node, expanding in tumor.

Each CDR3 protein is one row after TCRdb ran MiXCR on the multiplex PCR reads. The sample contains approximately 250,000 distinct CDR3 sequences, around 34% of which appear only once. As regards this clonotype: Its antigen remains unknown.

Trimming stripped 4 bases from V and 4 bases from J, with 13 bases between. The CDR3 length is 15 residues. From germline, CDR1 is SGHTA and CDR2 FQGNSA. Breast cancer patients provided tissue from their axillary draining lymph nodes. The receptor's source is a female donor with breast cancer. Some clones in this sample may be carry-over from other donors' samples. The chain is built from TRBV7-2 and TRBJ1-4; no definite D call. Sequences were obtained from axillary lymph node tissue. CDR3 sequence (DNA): TGTGCCAGCAGCTCTCAAGGGTGGGTTAATGAAAAACTGTTTTTT. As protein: CASSSQGWVNEKLFF.